This entry lists 11 T cell receptor beta chains sequenced from one sample in a study of blood T cell repertoires in COVID-19. TCRdb's table, derived via immunoSEQ multiplex PCR, lists solely in-frame clones and lacks some. The data show some 200,000 clones, under 85% seen once. Sequencing was done on a sample of peripheral blood. The receptor set was obtained from a woman aged 40 to 50 with acute or convalescent COVID-19.

CDR3 protein: CASGPGQIIPYEQYF. The CDR3 bases are TGTGCCAGCGGACCGGGACAAATTATTCCCTACGAGCAGTACTTC. The chain uses TRBV6-5 and TRBJ2-7; perhaps TRBD1 as D (6 bases). CDR1 is MNHEY, CDR2 SVGAGI, per germline. This CDR3 region has 15 residues. Trimming left V 8 bases short and J 2 bases short, with 19 bases between.

This clone was counted once. Its ends do not fully match the called genes, so a read error is possible. The chain uses TRBV6-1 and TRBJ1-6, with a tentative D call TRBD1 (6 bases). Germline V CDR1 and CDR2: MNHNS, SASEGT. The CDR3 is 15 amino acids. CDR3 sequence reads: CASEQGSPYDSPLHF. The CDR3 DNA is TGTGCCAGCGAGCAGGGGTCCCCCTATGATTCACCCCTCCACTTT.

The rearrangement links TRBV5-8 to TRBJ1-2; D unresolved. Germline CDR1 reads SGHTS; CDR2 reads YDEGEE. The V end was cut by 1 base, the J end by 2 bases, with 9 bases between. This CDR3 has 14 amino acids. The CDR3 nucleotides read TGTGCCAGCAGCTTGTTGGCGGGCAACTATGGCTACACCTTC. Translating it yields CASSLLAGNYGYTF.

This clone was observed a few times. This chain links TRBV11-3 with TRBJ1-1, with D maybe TRBD1 (5 bases). Germline CDR1 SGHNT, CDR2 YENEEA. The CDR3 covers 15 residues. Trimming pared 5 bases from V and 6 bases from J, leaving 19 bases between. The CDR3, as DNA: TGTGCCAGCAGCCTGGCCGGAGGGGAAGACGCTGAAGCTTTCTTT. Its protein is CASSLAGGEDAEAFF.

This chain connects TRBV5-3 to TRBJ1-1, with D unresolved. TRBV5-3 is recorded as an ORF, its role being uncertain. V gave up 2 bases and J gave up 2 bases, with 7 bases separating them. CDR3 length equals 13 residues. This CDR3 is CARSFRGNTEAFF. As DNA, the CDR3 is TGTGCCAGAAGCTTTCGGGGTAACACTGAAGCTTTCTTT.

This chain joins TRBV4-1 and TRBJ1-2; the D gene is possibly TRBD1 (5 bases). CDR3 length: 14 residues. Between the trimmed V and J ends, which lost 1 base and 8 bases, there was a span of 14 bases. The germline CDR1 and CDR2 sequences are MGHRA and YSYEKL. DNA of the CDR3: TGCGCCAGCAGCCAAGTTACGGGGGTACACGGCTACACCTTC. Translating it yields CASSQVTGVHGYTF.

The chain employs TRBV6-5 and TRBJ1-3; 10 nucleotides agree with TRBD1. This CDR3 region has 15 residues. In germline, CDR1 is MNHEY, CDR2 SVGAGI. V was clipped by 5 bases and J by 2 bases; unmatched bases: 3. CDR3 sequence reads: CASSPGTGAGNTIYF. CDR3 in DNA: TGTGCCAGCAGTCCCGGGACAGGGGCTGGAAACACCATATATTTT.

The chain has TRBV6-6 and TRBJ1-1, with D possibly TRBD1 on 5 matching bases. Per germline, CDR1 MNHNY and CDR2 SVGAGI (reference sequence). This CDR3 is 16 amino acids long. Between the trimmed V and J ends, which lost 0 bases and 2 bases, there was a span of 13 bases. DNA for the CDR3: TGTGCCAGCAGTTACTCGAAGGGGCCGAAAAACACTGAAGCTTTCTTT. Its translation is CASSYSKGPKNTEAFF.

This clone was seen a single time. The chain has TRBV6-5 and TRBJ2-1; D is uncertain. Germline loops: CDR1 MNHEY, CDR2 SVGAGI. Trimming left V 7 bases short and J 7 bases short, with 17 bases between. The CDR3 runs 14 residues. The CDR3 DNA is TGTGCCAGCATGGGCAGCATATTGGTTAATGAGCAGTTCTTC. It yields the protein CASMGSILVNEQFF.

The V gene is TRBV19, the J gene TRBJ1-2; 11 bases agree with TRBD1. Germline-derived CDR1 and CDR2 are LNHDA and SQIVND (reference sequence). CDR3 length equals 16 residues. V shed 4 bases, J shed 4 bases, and the junction held 8 bases outside the gene matches. DNA for the CDR3: TGTGCCAGTAGTACCCTTCCGGGACAGGGGGGCTATGGCTACACCTTC. Its translation: CASSTLPGQGGYGYTF.

This clone showed up just a few times. The chain recombines TRBV29-1 with TRBJ1-2; 12 bases align to TRBD1. V dropped 6 bases and J dropped 9; count of bases not matched to a gene: 11. CDR1 is SQVTM and CDR2 is ANQGSEA in the germline V gene. This CDR3 comprises 14 residues. The CDR3 loop is CSVPTRDRGLSYTF. In DNA form, the CDR3 reads TGCAGCGTGCCGACGAGGGACAGGGGGCTAAGCTACACCTTC. Drawing the rest from reference TRBV29-1 and TRBJ1-2, the complete variable domain is SAVISQKPSRDICQRGTSLTIQCQVDSQVTMMFWYRQQPGQSLTLIATANQGSEATYESGFVIDKFPISRPNLTFSTLTVSNMSPEDSSIYLCSVPTRDRGLSYTFGSGTRLTVV.